Listed below are T cell receptor beta chains from one sample, sequenced in a study of cytomegalovirus exposure and HLA in healthy donors. Some clones are missing from TCRdb's copy, which holds only in-frame ones; the method was immunoSEQ multiplex PCR. The table records 100,000 to 150,000 clones, less than 85% of them present only once. Material: PBMCs. These receptors originate from a female donor in good health and CMV-seronegative. Each CDR3 is given with its conserved first and last residue. Each record gives: J gene, clone size, V gene, D gene, CDR3 DNA, CDR3 protein. A D gene is named only where the DNA matches it firmly. Clone sizes are given selectively: once, few, many, or a class where the clone is expanded.

>TRBJ2-4|NA|TRBV19|TRBD1
TGTGCCAGTAGTACACGACAGGGAACCAAAAACAGTCAGTACTTC
CASSTRQGTKNSQYF
>TRBJ2-1|NA|TRBV10-1|TRBD2
TGCGCCAGCAAGCAGCATAGGAGCGGGGGAAGCGATGAGCAGTTCTTC
CASKQHRSGGSDEQFF
>TRBJ1-2|once|TRBV5-5|NA
TGTGCCAGCAGCTCAGGAACAGGGTACTATGGCTACACCTTC
CASSSGTGYYGYTF
>TRBJ1-1|few|TRBV15|NA
TGTGCCACCCAACGGACAGTTCTGATGAACACTGAAGCTTTCTTT
CATQRTVLMNTEAFF
>TRBJ2-7|NA|TRBV5-5|NA
TGTGCCAGCAGCTTGAGTAGCGACTCCTACGAGCAGTACTTC
CASSLSSDSYEQYF
>TRBJ1-6|NA|TRBV6-1|NA
TGTGCCAGCAAGGGGCTTGTTAATTCACCCCTCCACTTT
CASKGLVNSPLHF
>TRBJ2-7|NA|TRBV6-5|TRBD2
TGTGCCAGCAGTACCGGGGGGGCGCGATCTAGAGAGCAGTACTTC
CASSTGGARSREQYF
>TRBJ2-7|NA|TRBV10-1|TRBD1
TGCGCCAGCAGTGAGTCTTCGGGACAGGGGGTGCGGCAGTACTTC
CASSESSGQGVRQYF
>TRBJ1-1|NA|TRBV5-1|NA
TGCGCCAGCAGCTACCTCGGGAGTCTAAACACTGAAGCTTTCTTT
CASSYLGSLNTEAFF
>TRBJ2-6|NA|TRBV7-9|NA
TGTGCCAGCAGCTTACGTAACAGATACTCTGGGGCCAACGGCCTGACTTTC
CASSLRNRYSGANGLTF
>TRBJ2-4|NA|TRBV27|TRBD1
TGTGCCAGCAGTTCCCTGGGACAGATAGAAAACATTCAGTACTTC
CASSSLGQIENIQYF
>TRBJ2-5|NA|TRBV11-1|TRBD2
TGTGCCAGCAGCCCGGGGGGGCCAAACGGGGAGACCCAGTACTTC
CASSPGGPNGETQYF
>TRBJ2-1|NA|TRBV7-9|NA
TGTGCCAGCAGCTGGGGCGTGGGAATTGAGCAGTTCTTC
CASSWGVGIEQFF
>TRBJ1-5|once|TRBV6-5|NA
TGTGCCAGCGGGCAGAGTCAGCCCCAGCATTTT
CASGQSQPQHF
>TRBJ2-7|NA|TRBV7-9|TRBD1
TGTGCCAGCAGCTCGCGACAGGGTCGAGACGAGCAGTACTTC
CASSSRQGRDEQYF
>TRBJ2-7|NA|TRBV5-6|NA
TGTGCCAGCAGCTTGGATCGCGGCACCTACTCCTACGAGCAGTACTTC
CASSLDRGTYSYEQYF
>TRBJ2-1|few|TRBV2|NA
TGTGCCAGCAGTGGCCCTGGAGCAGAGCAGTTCTTC
CASSGPGAEQFF
>TRBJ2-7|NA|TRBV2|TRBD2
TGTGCCAGCGAAACTAGCGGGAGGGCCTACGAGCAGTACTTC
CASETSGRAYEQYF
>TRBJ2-1|NA|TRBV10-3|NA
TGTGCCATCAGTGAGTTAGGAACGGGATACAATGAGCAGTTCTTC
CAISELGTGYNEQFF
>TRBJ2-4|NA|TRBV2|TRBD2
TGTGCCAGCATCCTTACGGCGGGGGTGAACATTCAGTACTTC
CASILTAGVNIQYF
>TRBJ1-1|NA|TRBV5-1|NA
TGCGCCAGCTCCGTCCAGGGCGGGGACACTGAAGCTTTCTTT
CASSVQGGDTEAFF
>TRBJ1-4|few|TRBV5-1|TRBD1
TGCGCCAGCAGTTTGACAGGGGGAAATAATGAAAAACTGTTTTTT
CASSLTGGNNEKLFF
>TRBJ2-7|once|TRBV28|NA
TGTGCCAGCAGTGCGACAGGTTCCTACGAGCAGTACTTC
CASSATGSYEQYF
>TRBJ2-5|NA|TRBV5-1|TRBD2
TGCGCCAGCAGCTGGGAGCGGGGGGAAGAGACCCAGTACTTC
CASSWERGEETQYF
>TRBJ1-2|once|TRBV27|NA
TGTGCCAGCAGTTTAGCCACAGGACGGAACTATGGCTACACCTTC
CASSLATGRNYGYTF
>TRBJ2-4|few|TRBV15|TRBD2
TGTGCCACCAGCATCTACATAGCGGGAGAAAACATTCAGTACTTC
CATSIYIAGENIQYF
>TRBJ2-1|NA|TRBV11-3|TRBD2
TGTGCCAGCAGCTTAGAGGGGAGATGGGCTAGCGGGGGGGGTGAGCAGTTCTTC
CASSLEGRWASGGGEQFF
>TRBJ2-2|NA|TRBV6-4|NA
TGTGCCAGCAGTGACTCCCCGGGAACGAACACCGGGGAGCTGTTTTTT
CASSDSPGTNTGELFF
>TRBJ2-1|few|TRBV4-1|TRBD2
TGCGCCAGCAGCCAAGCCTGGACTAGCAGGGATGAGCAGTTCTTC
CASSQAWTSRDEQFF
>TRBJ2-3|once|TRBV18|NA
TGTGCCAGCTCATCTGGACAGAGTAATACGCAGTATTTT
CASSSGQSNTQYF
>TRBJ2-7|few|TRBV6-5|TRBD2
TGTGCCAGCAGGACTAGCGGGCCCTACGAGCAGTACTTC
CASRTSGPYEQYF
>TRBJ2-7|NA|TRBV5-4|NA
TGTGCCAGCAGCTTCGGACAGTCCTCCTACGAGCAGTACTTC
CASSFGQSSYEQYF
>TRBJ1-2|NA|TRBV5-1|NA
TGCGCCAGCAGCTTGGCGGCTCAGGGGTTTTATGGCTACACCTTC
CASSLAAQGFYGYTF
>TRBJ2-5|NA|TRBV6-1|TRBD2
TGTGCCAGCAGTACCGGCGGGAGTGGGGAGACCCAGTACTTC
CASSTGGSGETQYF
>TRBJ2-7|NA|TRBV4-2|NA
TGTGCCAGCAGCCAAGATAGACAGTTGATATACGAGCAGTACTTC
CASSQDRQLIYEQYF